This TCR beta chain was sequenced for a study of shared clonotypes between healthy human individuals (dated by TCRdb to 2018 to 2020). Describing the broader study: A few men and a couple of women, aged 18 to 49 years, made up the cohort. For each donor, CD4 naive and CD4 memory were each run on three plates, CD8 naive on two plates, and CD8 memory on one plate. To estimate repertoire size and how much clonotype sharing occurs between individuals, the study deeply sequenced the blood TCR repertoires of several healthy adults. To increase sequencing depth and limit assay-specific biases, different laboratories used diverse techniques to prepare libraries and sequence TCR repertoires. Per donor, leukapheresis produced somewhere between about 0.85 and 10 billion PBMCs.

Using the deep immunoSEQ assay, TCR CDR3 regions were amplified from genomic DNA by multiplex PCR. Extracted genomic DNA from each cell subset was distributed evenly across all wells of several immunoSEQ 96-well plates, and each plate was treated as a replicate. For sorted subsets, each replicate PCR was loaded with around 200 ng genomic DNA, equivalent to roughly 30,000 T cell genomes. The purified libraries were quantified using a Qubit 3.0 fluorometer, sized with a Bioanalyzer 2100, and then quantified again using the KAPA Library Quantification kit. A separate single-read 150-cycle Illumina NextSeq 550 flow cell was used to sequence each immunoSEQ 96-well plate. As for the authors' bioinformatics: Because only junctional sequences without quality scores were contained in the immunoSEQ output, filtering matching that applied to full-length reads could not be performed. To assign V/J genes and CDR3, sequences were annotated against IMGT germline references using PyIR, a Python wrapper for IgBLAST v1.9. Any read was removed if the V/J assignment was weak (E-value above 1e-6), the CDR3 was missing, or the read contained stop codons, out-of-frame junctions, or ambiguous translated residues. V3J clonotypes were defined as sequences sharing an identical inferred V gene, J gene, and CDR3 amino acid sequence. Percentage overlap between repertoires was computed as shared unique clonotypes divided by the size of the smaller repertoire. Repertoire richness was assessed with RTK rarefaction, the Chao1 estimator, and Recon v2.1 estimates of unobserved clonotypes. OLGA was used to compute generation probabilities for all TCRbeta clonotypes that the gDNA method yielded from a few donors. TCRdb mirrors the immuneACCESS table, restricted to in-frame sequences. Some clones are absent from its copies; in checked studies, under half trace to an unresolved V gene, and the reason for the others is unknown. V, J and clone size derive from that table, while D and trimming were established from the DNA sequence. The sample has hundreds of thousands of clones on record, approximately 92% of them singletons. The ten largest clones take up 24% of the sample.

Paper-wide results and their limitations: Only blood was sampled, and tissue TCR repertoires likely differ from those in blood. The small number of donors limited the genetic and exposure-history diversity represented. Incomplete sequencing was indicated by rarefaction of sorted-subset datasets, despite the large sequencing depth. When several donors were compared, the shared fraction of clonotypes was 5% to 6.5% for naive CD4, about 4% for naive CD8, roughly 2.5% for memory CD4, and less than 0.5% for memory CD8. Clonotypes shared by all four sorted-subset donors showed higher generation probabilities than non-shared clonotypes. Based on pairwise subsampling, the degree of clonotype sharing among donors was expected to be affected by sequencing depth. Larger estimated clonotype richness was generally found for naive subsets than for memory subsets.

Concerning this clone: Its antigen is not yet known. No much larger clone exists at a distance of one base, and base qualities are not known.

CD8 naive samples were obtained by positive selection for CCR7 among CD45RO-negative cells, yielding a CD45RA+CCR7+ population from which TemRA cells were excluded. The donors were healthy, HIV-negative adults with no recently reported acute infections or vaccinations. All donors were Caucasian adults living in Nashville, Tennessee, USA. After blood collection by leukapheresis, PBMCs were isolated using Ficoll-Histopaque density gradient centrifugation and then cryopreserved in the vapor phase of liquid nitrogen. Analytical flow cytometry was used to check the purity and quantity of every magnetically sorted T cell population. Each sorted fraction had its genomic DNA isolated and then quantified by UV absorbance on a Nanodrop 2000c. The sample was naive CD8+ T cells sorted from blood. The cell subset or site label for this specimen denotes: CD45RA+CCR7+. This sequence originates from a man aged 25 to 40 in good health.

The CDR3 corresponds to CASSLGGTEWVYEQYF. The nucleotide sequence is TGCGCCAGCAGCTTGGGGGGGACCGAATGGGTCTACGAGCAGTACTTC. The V gene is TRBV5-1 and the J gene is TRBJ2-7; the D gene is tentatively TRBD1 or TRBD2, each matching 5 bases. In the germline V gene, CDR1 corresponds to SGHRS and CDR2 to YFSETQ. The CDR3 measures 16 amino acids from cysteine to phenylalanine. This entry keeps only the CDR3 DNA: 48 bases, framed from base 1. V lost 0 bases and J lost 3 bases; the stretch between them is 16 bases long.